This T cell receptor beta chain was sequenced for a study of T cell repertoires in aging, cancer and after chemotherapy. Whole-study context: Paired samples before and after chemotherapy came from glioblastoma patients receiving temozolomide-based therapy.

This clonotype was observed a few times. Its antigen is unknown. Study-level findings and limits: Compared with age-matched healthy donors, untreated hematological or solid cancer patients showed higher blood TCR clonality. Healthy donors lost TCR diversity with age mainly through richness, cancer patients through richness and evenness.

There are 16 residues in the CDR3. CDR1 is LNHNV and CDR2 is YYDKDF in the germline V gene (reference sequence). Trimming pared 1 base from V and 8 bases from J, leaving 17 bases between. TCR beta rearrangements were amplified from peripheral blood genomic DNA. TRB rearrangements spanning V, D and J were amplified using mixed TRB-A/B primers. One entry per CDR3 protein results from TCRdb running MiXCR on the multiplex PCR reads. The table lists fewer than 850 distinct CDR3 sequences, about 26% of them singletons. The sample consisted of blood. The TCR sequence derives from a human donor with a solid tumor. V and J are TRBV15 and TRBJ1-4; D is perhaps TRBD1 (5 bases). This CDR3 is CATSRVSGGDEEKLFF. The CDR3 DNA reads TGTGCCACCAGCAGAGTGTCGGGGGGAGATGAGGAAAAACTGTTTTTT.